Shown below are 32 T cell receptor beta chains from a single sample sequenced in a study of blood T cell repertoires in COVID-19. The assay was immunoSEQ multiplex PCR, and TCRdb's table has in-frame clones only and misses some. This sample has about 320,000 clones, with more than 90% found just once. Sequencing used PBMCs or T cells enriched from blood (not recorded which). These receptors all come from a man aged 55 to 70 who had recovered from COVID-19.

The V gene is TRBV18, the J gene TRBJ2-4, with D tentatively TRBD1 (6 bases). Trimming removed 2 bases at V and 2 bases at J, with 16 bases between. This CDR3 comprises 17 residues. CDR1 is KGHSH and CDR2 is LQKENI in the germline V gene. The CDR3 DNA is TGTGCCAGCTCACCAGGGCTTGGGCAGGGGCCCAAAAACATTCAGTACTTC. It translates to CASSPGLGQGPKNIQYF.

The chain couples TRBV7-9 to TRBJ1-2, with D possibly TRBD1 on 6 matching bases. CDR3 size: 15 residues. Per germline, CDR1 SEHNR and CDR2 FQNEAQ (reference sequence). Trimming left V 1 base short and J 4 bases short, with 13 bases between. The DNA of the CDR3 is TGTGCCAGCAGCTTAGTTCTCGGCAGGGGCTATGGCTACACCTTC. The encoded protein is CASSLVLGRGYGYTF.

The CDR3 region is CASSFATSTSGPSYEQYF. The CDR3 DNA sequence: TGTGCCAGCAGCTTTGCTACCTCGACTAGCGGCCCCTCCTACGAGCAGTACTTC. The gene calls are TRBV11-3 and TRBJ2-7; 9 bases line up with TRBD2. CDR3 size: 18 residues. The germline CDR1 and CDR2 sequences are SGHNT and YENEEA. V shed 3 bases, J shed 0 bases, and the junction held 12 bases outside the gene matches.

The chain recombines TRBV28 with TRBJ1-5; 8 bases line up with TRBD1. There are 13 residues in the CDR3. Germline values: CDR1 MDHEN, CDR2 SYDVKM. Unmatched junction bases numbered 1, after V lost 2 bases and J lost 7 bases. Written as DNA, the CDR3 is TGTGCCAGCAGTTTAGGACAGGGACAGCCCCAGCATTTT. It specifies CASSLGQGQPQHF.

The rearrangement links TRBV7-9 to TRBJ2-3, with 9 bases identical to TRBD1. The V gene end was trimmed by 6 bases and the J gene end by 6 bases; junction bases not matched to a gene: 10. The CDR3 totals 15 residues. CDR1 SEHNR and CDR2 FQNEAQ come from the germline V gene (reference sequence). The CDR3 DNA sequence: TGTGCCAGCAGGATGCCGGGACAGGGAACGGATACGCAGTATTTT. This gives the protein CASRMPGQGTDTQYF.

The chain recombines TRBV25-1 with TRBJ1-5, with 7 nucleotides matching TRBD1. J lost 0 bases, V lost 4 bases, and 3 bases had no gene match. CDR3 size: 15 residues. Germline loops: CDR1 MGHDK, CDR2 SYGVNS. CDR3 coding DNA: TGTGCCAGCAGTGCACAGGGGAATAGCAATCAGCCCCAGCATTTT. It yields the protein CASSAQGNSNQPQHF.

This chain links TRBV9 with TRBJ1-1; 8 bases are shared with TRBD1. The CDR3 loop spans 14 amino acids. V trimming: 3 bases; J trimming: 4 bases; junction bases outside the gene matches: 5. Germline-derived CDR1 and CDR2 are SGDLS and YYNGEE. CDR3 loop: CASSETGGSTEAFF. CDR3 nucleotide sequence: TGTGCCAGCAGCGAAACAGGGGGGTCCACTGAAGCTTTCTTT.

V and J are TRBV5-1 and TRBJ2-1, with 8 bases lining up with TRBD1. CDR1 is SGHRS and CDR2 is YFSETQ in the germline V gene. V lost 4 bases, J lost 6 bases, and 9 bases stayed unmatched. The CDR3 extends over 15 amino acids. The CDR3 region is CASSNPGQAVNEQFF. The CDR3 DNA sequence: TGCGCCAGCAGCAATCCGGGACAGGCGGTCAATGAGCAGTTCTTC.

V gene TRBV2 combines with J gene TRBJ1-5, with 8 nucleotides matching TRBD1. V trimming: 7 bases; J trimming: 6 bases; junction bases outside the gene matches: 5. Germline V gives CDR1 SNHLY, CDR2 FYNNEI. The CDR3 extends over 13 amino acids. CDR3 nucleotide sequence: TGTGCCAGCAAAAACAGGGGGGGTCAGCCCCAGCATTTT. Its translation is CASKNRGGQPQHF. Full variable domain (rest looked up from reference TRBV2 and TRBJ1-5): EPEVTQTPSHQVTQMGQEVILRCVPISNHLYFYWYRQILGQKVEFLVSFYNNEISEKSEIFDDQFSVERPDGSNFTLKIRSTKLEDSAMYFCASKNRGGQPQHFGDGTRLSIL.

The CDR3 DNA is TGTGCCTCAAAGGGACAGTACAATTCACCCCTCCACTTT. Encoded protein: CASKGQYNSPLHF. The V call is TRBV27, the J call TRBJ1-6; 7 bases are shared with TRBD1. V lost 11 bases and J lost 7; bases outside the gene matches: 8. The CDR3 covers 13 residues. Germline CDR1 MNHEY, CDR2 SMNVEV (reference sequence).

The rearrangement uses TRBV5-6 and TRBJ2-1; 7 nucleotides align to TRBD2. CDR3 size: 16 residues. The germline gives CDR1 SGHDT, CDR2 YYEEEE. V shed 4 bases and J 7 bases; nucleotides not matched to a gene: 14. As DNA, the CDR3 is TGTGCCAGCAGCAAAATCCGGTGGGGGAGGGGAAATGAGCAGTTCTTC. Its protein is CASSKIRWGRGNEQFF.

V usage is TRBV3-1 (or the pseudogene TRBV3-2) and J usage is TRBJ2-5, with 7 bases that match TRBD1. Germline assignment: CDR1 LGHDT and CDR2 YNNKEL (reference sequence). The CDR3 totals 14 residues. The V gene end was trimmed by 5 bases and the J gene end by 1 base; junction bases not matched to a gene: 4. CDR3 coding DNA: TGTGCCAGCAGCTACTACAGGGGCCAAGAGACCCAGTACTTC. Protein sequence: CASSYYRGQETQYF.

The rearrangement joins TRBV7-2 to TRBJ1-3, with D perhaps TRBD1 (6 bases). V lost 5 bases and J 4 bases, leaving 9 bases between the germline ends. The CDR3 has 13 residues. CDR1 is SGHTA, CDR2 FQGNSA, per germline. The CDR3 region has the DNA TGTGCCAGCAGCCGACAGGCCGGAAACACCATATATTTT. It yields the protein CASSRQAGNTIYF.

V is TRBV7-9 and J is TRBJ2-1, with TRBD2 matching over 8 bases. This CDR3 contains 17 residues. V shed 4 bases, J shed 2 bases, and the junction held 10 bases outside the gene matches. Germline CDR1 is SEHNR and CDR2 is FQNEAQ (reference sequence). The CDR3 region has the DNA TGTGCCAGCAGCTCACCGCCGAGCGGGGGACCCTACAATGAGCAGTTCTTC. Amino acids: CASSSPPSGGPYNEQFF.

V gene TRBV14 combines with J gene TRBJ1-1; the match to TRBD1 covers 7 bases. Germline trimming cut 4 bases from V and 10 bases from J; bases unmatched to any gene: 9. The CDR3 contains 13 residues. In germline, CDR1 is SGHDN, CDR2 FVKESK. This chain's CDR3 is CASSPDRVGGAFF. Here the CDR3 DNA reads TGTGCCAGCAGCCCCGACAGGGTAGGGGGAGCTTTCTTT.

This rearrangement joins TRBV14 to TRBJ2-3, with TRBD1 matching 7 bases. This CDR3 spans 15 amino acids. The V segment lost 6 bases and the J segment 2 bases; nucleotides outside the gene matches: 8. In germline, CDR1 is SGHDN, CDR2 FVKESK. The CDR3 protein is CASSRYRGNTDTQYF. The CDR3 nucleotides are TGTGCCAGCAGTCGGTACAGGGGAAACACAGATACGCAGTATTTT.

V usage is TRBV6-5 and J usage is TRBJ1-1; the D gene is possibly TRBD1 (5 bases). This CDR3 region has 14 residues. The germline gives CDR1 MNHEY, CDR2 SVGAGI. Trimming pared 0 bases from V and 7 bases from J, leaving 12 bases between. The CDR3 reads CASSYSNAGLEAFF. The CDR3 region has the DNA TGTGCCAGCAGTTACTCGAACGCAGGGCTTGAAGCTTTCTTT.

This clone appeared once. Here the CDR3 DNA reads TGTGCCAGCAGCCCCGACGGTCGCCGGGACACGGGTTGGGGGAATCAGCCCCAGCATTTT. As protein: CASSPDGRRDTGWGNQPQHF. J is TRBJ1-5 and V is TRBV27, with D tentatively TRBD1 (6 bases). Trimming left V 6 bases short and J 4 bases short, with 31 bases between. Germline V CDR1 and CDR2: MNHEY, SMNVEV (reference sequence). The CDR3 consists of 20 residues.

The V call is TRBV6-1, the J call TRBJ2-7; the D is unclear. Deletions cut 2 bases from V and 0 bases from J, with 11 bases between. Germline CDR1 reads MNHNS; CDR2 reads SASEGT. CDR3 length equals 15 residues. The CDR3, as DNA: TGTGCCAGCAGTGAATTGAGCGTCGGCTCCTACGAGCAGTACTTC. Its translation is CASSELSVGSYEQYF.

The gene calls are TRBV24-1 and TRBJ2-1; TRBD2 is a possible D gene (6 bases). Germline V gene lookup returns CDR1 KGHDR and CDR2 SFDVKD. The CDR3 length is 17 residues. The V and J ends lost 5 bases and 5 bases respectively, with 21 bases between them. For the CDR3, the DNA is TGTGCCACCAGTGCCGACCTCGGAGGGACGTTTGACAATGAGCAGTTCTTC. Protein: CATSADLGGTFDNEQFF.

CDR3 in amino acids: CASRPAGGINYGYTF. As DNA, the CDR3 is TGTGCCAGCAGGCCGGCAGGGGGAATTAACTATGGCTACACCTTC. The chain joins TRBV5-6 to TRBJ1-2, with TRBD1 matching 7 bases. Per the germline V gene, CDR1 is SGHDT and CDR2 is YYEEEE. Unmatched junction bases numbered 8, after V lost 5 bases and J lost 1 base. The CDR3 extends over 15 amino acids.

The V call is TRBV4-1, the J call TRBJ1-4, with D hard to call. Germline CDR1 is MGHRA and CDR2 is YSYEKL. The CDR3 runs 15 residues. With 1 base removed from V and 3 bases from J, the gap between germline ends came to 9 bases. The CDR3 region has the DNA TGCGCCAGCAGCCAAGGGGTAGCGGCTAATGAAAAACTGTTTTTT. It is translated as CASSQGVAANEKLFF.

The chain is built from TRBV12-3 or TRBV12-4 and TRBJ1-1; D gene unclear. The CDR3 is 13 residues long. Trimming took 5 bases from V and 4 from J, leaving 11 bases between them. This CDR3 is CASSPTGVTEAFF. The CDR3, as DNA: TGTGCCAGCAGTCCCACCGGTGTCACTGAAGCTTTCTTT.

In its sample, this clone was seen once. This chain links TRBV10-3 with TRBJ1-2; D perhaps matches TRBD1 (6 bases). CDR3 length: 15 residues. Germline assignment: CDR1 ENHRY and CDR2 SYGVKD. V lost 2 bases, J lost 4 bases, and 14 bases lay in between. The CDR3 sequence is CAISEGQGRGYGYTF. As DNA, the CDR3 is TGTGCCATCAGTGAGGGGCAGGGGAGAGGCTATGGCTACACCTTC.

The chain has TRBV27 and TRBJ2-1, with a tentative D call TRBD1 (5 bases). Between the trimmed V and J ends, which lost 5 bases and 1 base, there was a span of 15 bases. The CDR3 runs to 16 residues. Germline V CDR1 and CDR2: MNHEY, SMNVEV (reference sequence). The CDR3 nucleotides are TGTGCCAGCAGTCCGGACACTTTCCTGTCCTACAATGAGCAGTTCTTC. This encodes CASSPDTFLSYNEQFF.

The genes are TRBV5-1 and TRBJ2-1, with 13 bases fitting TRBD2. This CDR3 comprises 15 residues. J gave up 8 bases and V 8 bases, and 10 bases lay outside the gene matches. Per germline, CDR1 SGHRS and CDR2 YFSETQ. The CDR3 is CASGLAGATSDEQFF. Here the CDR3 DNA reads TGCGCCAGTGGACTAGCGGGAGCTACGAGCGATGAGCAGTTCTTC.

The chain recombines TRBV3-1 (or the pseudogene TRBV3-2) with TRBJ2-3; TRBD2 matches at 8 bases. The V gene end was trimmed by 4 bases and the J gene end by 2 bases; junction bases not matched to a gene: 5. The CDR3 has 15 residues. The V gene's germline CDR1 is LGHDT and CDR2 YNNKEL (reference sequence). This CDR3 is CASSPVAGFTDTQYF. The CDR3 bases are TGTGCCAGCAGCCCGGTAGCGGGATTCACAGATACGCAGTATTTT.

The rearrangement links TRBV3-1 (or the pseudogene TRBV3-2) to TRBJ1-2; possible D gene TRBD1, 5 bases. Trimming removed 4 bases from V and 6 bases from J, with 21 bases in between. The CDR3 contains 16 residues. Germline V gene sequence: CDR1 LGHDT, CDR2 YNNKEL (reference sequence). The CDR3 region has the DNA TGTGCCAGCAGCCTTCTTGGGGCAGCGAAGACGGATGGCTACACCTTC. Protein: CASSLLGAAKTDGYTF.

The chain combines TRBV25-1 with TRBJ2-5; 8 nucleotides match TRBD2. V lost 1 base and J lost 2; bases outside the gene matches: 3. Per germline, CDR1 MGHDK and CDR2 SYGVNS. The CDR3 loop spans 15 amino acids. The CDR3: CASSELRGEQETQYF. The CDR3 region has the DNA TGTGCCAGCAGTGAATTGCGGGGGGAACAAGAGACCCAGTACTTC. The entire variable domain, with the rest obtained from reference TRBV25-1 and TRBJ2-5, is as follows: EADIYQTPRYLVIGTGKKITLECSQTMGHDKMYWYQQDPGMELHLIHYSYGVNSTEKGDLSSESTVSRIRTEHFPLTLESARPSHTSQYLCASSELRGEQETQYFGPGTRLLVL.

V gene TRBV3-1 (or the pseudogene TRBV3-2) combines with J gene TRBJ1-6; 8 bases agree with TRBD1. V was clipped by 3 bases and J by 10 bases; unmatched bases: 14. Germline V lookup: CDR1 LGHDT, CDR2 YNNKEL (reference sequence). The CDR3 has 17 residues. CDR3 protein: CASSHATSGQARSPLHF. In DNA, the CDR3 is TGTGCCAGCAGCCACGCTACTTCGGGACAGGCTCGATCACCCCTCCACTTT.

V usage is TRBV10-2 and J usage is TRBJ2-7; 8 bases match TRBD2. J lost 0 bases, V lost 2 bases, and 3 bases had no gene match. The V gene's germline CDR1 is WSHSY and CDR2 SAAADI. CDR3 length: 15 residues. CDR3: CASSEKTSASYEQYF. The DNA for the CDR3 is TGCGCCAGCAGTGAGAAGACTAGCGCCTCCTACGAGCAGTACTTC.

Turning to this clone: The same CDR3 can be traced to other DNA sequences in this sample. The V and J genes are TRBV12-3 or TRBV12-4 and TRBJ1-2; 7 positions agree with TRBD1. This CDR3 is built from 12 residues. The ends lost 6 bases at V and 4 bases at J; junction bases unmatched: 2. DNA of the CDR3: TGTGCCAGCAGCCCAGGGGGCTATGGCTACACCTTC. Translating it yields CASSPGGYGYTF.